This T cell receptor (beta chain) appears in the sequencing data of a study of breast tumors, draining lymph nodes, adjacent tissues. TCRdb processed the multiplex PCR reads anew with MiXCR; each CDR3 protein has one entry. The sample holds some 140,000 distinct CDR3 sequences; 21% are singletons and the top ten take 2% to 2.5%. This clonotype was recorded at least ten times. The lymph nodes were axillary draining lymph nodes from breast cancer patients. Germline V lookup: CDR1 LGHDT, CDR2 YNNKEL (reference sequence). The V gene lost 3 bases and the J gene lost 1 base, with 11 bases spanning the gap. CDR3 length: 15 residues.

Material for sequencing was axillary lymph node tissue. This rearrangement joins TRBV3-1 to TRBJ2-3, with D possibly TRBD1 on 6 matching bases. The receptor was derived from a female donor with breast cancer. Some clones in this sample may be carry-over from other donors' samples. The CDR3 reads CASSQSGTRTDTQYF. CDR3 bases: TGTGCCAGCAGCCAGTCCGGGACACGCACAGATACGCAGTATTTT.